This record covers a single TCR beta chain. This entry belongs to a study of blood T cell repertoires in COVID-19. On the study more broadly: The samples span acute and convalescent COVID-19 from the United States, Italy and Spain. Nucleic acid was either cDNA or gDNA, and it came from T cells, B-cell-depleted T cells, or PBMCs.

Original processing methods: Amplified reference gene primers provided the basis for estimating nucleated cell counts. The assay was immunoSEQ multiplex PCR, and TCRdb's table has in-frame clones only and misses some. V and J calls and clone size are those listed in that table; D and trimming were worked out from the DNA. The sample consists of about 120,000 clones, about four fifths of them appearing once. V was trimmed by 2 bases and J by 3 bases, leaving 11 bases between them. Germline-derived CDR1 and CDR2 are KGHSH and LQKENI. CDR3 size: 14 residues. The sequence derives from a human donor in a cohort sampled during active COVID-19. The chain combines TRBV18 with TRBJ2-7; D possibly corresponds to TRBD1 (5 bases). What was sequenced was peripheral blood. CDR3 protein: CASSPGLRGYEQYF. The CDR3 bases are TGTGCCAGCTCACCAGGTTTAAGGGGCTACGAGCAGTACTTC.